The subject of this entry is one T cell receptor (beta chain). Its target is not known. The data originate from a study of T cells expressing NK-cell markers. The overall study: Sorted CD3+CD56+NKG2C+, CD3+CD56+NKG2C- and CD3+CD56-NKG2C+ T cells supplied TCR beta repertoires. Seropositivity for HCMV was found in seven of the eight sequenced donors, with one seronegative.

Study conclusions and caveats: Unclear, still, was the HCMV specificity of the expanded NKG2C+ T cell clones.

This CDR3 contains 14 residues. Per the germline V gene, CDR1 is SGHTA and CDR2 is FQGNSA. UMIs accompanied the 5'RACE template switching by which TCR beta cDNA was made. TCRdb reprocessed the 5' RACE reads and keeps a single row for each CDR3 protein, giving no DNA. The sample includes around 260,000 distinct CDR3 sequences. The chain uses TRBV7-2 and TRBJ2-2; checking the TCRdb D call of TRBD1 is not possible without DNA. Sample: blood T cells: a sorted CD56 or NKG2C T cell subset, CD4+ or CD8+ T cells, or bulk PBMC T cells (not recorded which). The source is a woman between 18 and 75 years old in good health. The CDR3 sequence is CASSQTRGTGELFF.